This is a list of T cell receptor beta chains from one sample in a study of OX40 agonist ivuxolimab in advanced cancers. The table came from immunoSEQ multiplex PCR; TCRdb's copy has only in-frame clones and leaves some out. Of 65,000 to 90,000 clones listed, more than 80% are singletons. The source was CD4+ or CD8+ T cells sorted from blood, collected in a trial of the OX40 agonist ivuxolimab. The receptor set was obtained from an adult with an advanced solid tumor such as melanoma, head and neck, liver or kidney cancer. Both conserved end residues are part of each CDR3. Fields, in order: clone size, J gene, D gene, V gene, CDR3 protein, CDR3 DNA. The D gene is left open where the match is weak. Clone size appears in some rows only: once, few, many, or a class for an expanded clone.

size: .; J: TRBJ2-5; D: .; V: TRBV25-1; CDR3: CASSDLSQETQYF; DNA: TGTGCCAGCAGTGATTTGAGCCAAGAGACCCAGTACTTC
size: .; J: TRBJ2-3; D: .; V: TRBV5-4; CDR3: CASTSASTDTQYF; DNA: TGTGCCAGCACCTCCGCTAGCACAGATACGCAGTATTTT
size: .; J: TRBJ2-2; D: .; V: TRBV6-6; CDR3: CASSFFTVTGELFF; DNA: TGTGCCAGCAGTTTCTTTACAGTCACCGGGGAGCTGTTTTTT
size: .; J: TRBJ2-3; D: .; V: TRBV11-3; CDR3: CASSAQENAFPNTDTQYF; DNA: TGTGCCAGCAGCGCGCAGGAAAACGCATTCCCCAACACAGATACGCAGTATTTT
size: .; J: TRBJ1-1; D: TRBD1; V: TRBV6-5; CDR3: CASGHRGYTEAFF; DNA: TGTGCCAGCGGACACAGGGGTTACACTGAAGCTTTCTTT
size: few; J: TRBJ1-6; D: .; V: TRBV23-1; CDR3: CASSHGGRASLHF; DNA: TGCGCCAGCAGTCATGGGGGCAGGGCGTCCCTCCACTTT
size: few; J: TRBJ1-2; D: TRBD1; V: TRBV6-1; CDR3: CASSEIIGTGYGYTF; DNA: TGTGCCAGCAGTGAAATAATCGGGACAGGGTATGGCTACACCTTC
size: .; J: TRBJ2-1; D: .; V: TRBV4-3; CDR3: CASSQDVEGYNEQFF; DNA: TGCGCCAGCAGCCAAGATGTGGAGGGCTACAATGAGCAGTTCTTC
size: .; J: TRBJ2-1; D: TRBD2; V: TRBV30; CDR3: CAWDGTSGGNEQFF; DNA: TGTGCCTGGGACGGGACTAGCGGCGGTAATGAGCAGTTCTTC
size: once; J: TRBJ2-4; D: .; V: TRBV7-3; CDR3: CASSADMGIQYF; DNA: TGTGCCAGCAGCGCCGACATGGGCATTCAGTACTTC
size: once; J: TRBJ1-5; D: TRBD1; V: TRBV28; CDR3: CASGYRGVDSNQPQHF; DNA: TGTGCCAGCGGATACAGGGGAGTGGATAGCAATCAGCCCCAGCATTTT
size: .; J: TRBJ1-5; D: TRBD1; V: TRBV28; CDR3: CASREPGQKNQPQHF; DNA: TGTGCCAGCAGAGAACCGGGACAGAAGAATCAGCCCCAGCATTTT
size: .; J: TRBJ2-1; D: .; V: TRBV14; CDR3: CASSQSWEQFF; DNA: TGTGCCAGCAGCCAGTCATGGGAGCAGTTCTTC
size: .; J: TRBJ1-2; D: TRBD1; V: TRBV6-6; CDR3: CASSYSQGFYGYTF; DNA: TGTGCCAGCAGTTACTCACAGGGGTTCTATGGCTACACCTTC
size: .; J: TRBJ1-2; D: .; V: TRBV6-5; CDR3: CASSLPGHYGYTF; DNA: TGTGCCAGCAGCCTGCCCGGACATTATGGCTACACCTTC
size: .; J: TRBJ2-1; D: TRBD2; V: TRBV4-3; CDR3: CASSQDPTTAGGGDEQFF; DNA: TGCGCCAGCAGCCAAGATCCAACAACCGCCGGGGGAGGGGATGAGCAGTTCTTC
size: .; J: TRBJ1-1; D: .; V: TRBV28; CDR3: CASSLRGGTEAFF; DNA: TGTGCCAGCAGTTTGAGAGGGGGCACTGAAGCTTTCTTT
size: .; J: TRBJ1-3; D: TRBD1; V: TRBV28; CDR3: CASSKSGTGGLDSGNTIYF; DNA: TGTGCCAGCAGTAAATCCGGGACAGGGGGACTGGACTCTGGAAACACCATATATTTT
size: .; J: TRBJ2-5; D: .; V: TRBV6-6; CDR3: CASSYSLETQYF; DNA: TGTGCCAGCAGTTACTCGTTGGAGACCCAGTACTTC
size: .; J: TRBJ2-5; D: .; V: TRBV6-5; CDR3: CASSYVWSPDQETQYF; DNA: TGTGCCAGCAGTTACGTATGGTCGCCCGACCAAGAGACCCAGTACTTC
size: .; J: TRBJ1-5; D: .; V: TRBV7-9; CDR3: CASSPGLVDNQPQHF; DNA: TGTGCCAGCAGCCCCGGGTTGGTTGACAATCAGCCCCAGCATTTT
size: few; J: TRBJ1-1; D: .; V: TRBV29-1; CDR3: CSVEDVRSTEAFF; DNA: TGCAGCGTTGAGGATGTACGGTCCACTGAAGCTTTCTTT
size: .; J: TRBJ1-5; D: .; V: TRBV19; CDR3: CASSPGYDQPQHF; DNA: TGTGCCAGTAGTCCAGGCTACGATCAGCCCCAGCATTTT
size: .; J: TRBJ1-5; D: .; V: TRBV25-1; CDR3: CASSEEGGGNQPQHF; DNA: TGTGCCAGCAGTGAAGAGGGGGGTGGCAATCAGCCCCAGCATTTT
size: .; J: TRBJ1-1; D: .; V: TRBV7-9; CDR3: CASSPSGGGLNSEAFF; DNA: TGTGCCAGCAGCCCCAGTGGGGGAGGTTTAAATTCCGAAGCTTTCTTT
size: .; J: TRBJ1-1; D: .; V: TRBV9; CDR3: CASSPGSSF; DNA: TGTGCCAGCAGCCCCGGCTCAAGCTTT
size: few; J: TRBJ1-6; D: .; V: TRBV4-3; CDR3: CASSQAQVQFRTPLHF; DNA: TGCGCCAGCAGCCAAGCTCAGGTACAGTTCCGGACACCCCTCCACTTT
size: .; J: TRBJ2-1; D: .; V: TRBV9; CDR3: CASSVGSGFYNEQFF; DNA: TGTGCCAGCAGCGTAGGGAGCGGCTTTTACAATGAGCAGTTCTTC
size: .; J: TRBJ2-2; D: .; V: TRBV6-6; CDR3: CASSYPGKNGELFF; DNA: TGTGCCAGCAGTTACCCAGGGAAGAACGGGGAGCTGTTTTTT
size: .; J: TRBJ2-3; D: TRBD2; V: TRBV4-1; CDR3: CASSQVAGGPDTQYF; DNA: TGCGCCAGCAGCCAAGTCGCGGGGGGGCCAGATACGCAGTATTTT
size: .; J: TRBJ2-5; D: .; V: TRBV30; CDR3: CAWSVSGQETQYF; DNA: TGTGCCTGGAGTGTCTCAGGCCAAGAGACCCAGTACTTC
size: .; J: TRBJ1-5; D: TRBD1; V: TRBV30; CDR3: CAWSTGEGQPQHF; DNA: TGTGCCTGGAGTACAGGGGAAGGTCAGCCCCAGCATTTT
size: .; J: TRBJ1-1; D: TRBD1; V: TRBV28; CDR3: CASSSPVMTGMAATEAFF; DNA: TGTGCCAGCAGTTCCCCCGTTATGACAGGGATGGCTGCTACTGAAGCTTTCTTT